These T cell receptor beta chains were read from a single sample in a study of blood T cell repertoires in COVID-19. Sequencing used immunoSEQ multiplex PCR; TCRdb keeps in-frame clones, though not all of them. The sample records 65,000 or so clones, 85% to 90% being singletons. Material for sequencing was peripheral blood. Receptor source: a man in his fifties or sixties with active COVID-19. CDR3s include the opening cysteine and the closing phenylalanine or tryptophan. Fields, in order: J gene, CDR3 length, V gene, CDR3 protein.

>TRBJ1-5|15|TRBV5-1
CASSEGEGGFQPQHF
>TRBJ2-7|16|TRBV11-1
CASSIGRDTIVYEQYF
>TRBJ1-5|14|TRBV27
CASSNDRDNQPQHF
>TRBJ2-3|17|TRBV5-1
CASSLESSGGGADTQYF
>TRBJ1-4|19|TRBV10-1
CASSESFRGPQAGDEKLFF
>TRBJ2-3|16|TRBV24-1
CATSGSDQGSTDTQYF
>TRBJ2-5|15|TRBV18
CASSRLAAFQETQYF
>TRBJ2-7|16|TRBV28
CASSFFLGSLAYEQYF
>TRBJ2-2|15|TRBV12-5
CASGLGQGETGELFF
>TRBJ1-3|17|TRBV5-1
CASSSGVDWGSGNTIYF
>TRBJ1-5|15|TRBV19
CASRRQGALAQPQHF
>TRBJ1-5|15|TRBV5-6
CASTPPGGSNQPQHF
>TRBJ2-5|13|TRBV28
CASSFYREETQYF
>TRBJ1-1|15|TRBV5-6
CASSFGQGMNTEAFF